These 2 T cell receptor beta chains were sequenced from one sample in a study of blood T cell repertoires in COVID-19. Sequencing was performed with immunoSEQ multiplex PCR; in TCRdb, only in-frame clones are kept and a portion is missing. This sample yields nearly 95,000 clones, of which around two thirds are seen a single time; about 3.9% belongs to the top ten. The sample consisted of peripheral blood. These receptors originate from a man in his sixties or seventies with COVID-19, enrolled during active disease.

This clone appeared a few times. The V gene is TRBV9, the J gene TRBJ2-1; 7 bases are shared with TRBD2. The CDR3 is 17 residues long. Trimming removed 4 bases from V and 2 bases from J; junction bases left unmatched: 12. Germline V gene sequence: CDR1 SGDLS, CDR2 YYNGEE. CDR3 sequence (DNA): TGTGCCAGCAGCCGGGAATGGGGGAGCGGGACCTACAATGAGCAGTTCTTC. Amino acid sequence: CASSREWGSGTYNEQFF.

The chain combines TRBV27 with TRBJ2-1; 8 bases fit TRBD2. V trimming: 7 bases; J trimming: 2 bases; junction bases outside the gene matches: 4. The CDR3 spans 14 residues. CDR1 MNHEY and CDR2 SMNVEV come from the germline V gene (reference sequence). The CDR3 is CASNREGTYNEQFF. The CDR3 DNA reads TGTGCCAGCAATCGGGAGGGGACCTACAATGAGCAGTTCTTC.